The next 8 T cell receptor beta chains were all read from a single sample in a study of breast tumors, draining lymph nodes, adjacent tissues. Samples came from axillary lymph nodes draining the breast cancer. TCRdb called the multiplex PCR reads again in MiXCR, with one record for every CDR3 protein. The data hold over 130,000 distinct CDR3 sequences, with 32% observed a single time. The sequencing sample was made of axillary lymph node tissue. All receptors derive from a female donor with breast cancer. Some clones in this sample may be carry-over from other donors' samples.

In its sample, this clonotype was seen many times. The chain links TRBV20-1 to TRBJ2-7, with 7 bases lining up with TRBD2. The CDR3 contains 14 residues. From germline, CDR1 is DFQATT and CDR2 SNEGSKA (reference sequence). J gave up 3 bases and V 6 bases, and 11 bases lay outside the gene matches. CDR3 nucleotides: TGCAGTGCCCAGTCGGGGGGTCTCGACTACGAGCAGTACTTC. This gives the protein CSAQSGGLDYEQYF.

In this sample, this clonotype turned up many times. J is TRBJ1-5 and V is TRBV6-2 or TRBV6-3, with D perhaps TRBD1 (6 bases). Per the germline V gene, CDR1 is MNHEY and CDR2 is SVGEGT. This CDR3 comprises 13 residues. The germline V and J ends were trimmed by 4 bases and 7 bases, with 11 bases remaining between them. The DNA for the CDR3 is TGTGCCAGCAGTTCGTGGGGGGGCCAGCCCCAGCATTTT. Translation gives CASSSWGGQPQHF.

This clonotype has ten or more counts. Given a much more abundant clone one base away, this may be a read error. J is TRBJ2-5 and V is TRBV14, with D possibly being TRBD1 (5 bases). Germline-derived CDR1 and CDR2 are SGHDN and FVKESK. The CDR3 is made up of 18 amino acids. With 1 base removed from V and 4 bases from J, the gap between germline ends came to 22 bases. DNA for the CDR3: TGTGCCAGCAGCCAAGGGGCGACTTTTGGGCAGGGCGCAGAGACCCAGTACTTC. It encodes CASSQGATFGQGAETQYF.

Notes on this clonotype: A much larger clone lies a single base off, so this may be a read error. The chain combines TRBV11-1 with TRBJ2-1; D possibly corresponds to TRBD2 (7 bases). The CDR3 loop spans 17 amino acids. Germline CDR1 reads SGHAT; CDR2 reads FQDESV (reference sequence). V lost 3 bases and J 7 bases, leaving 22 bases between the germline ends. The CDR3 bases are TGTGCCAGCAGCTTTCGTGGATCTGCCGGGGGGCAAAATGAGCAGTTCTTC. This encodes CASSFRGSAGGQNEQFF.

J is TRBJ1-4 and V is TRBV7-3, with TRBD1 matching 8 bases. V shed 5 bases, J shed 5 bases, and the junction held 13 bases outside the gene matches. The CDR3 extends over 17 amino acids. Germline values: CDR1 SGHTA, CDR2 FQGTGA. The CDR3 bases are TGTGCCAGCAGCCCAACCGGGACAGGCGTTTCGAATGAAAAACTGTTTTTT. This codes for CASSPTGTGVSNEKLFF.

This clonotype showed up many times. V usage is TRBV29-1 and J usage is TRBJ2-2; D is possibly TRBD1 or TRBD2 (6 bases each). Trimming stripped 1 base from V and 5 bases from J, with 17 bases between. Germline V lookup: CDR1 SQVTM, CDR2 ANQGSEA. The length of the CDR3 is 16 residues. CDR3 sequence (DNA): TGCAGCGTTGAAGGGGGGGCCGGGACAAAAACCGGGGAGCTGTTTTTT. As protein: CSVEGGAGTKTGELFF.

This clonotype came up many times. The chain combines TRBV20-1 with TRBJ1-2, with 8 bases that match TRBD1. The CDR3 consists of 13 residues. CDR1 is DFQATT and CDR2 is SNEGSKA in the germline V gene (reference sequence). V was pared by 1 base and J by 5 bases, with 3 bases of the junction left unmatched. CDR3 sequence (DNA): TGCAGTGCTAGAGGGACAGGGAGGTATGGCTACACCTTC. The encoded protein is CSARGTGRYGYTF.

This clonotype was counted between two and nine times. Given a much more abundant clone one base away, this may be a read error. The rearrangement uses TRBV10-3 and TRBJ1-2, with 7 bases aligning to TRBD1. Germline-derived CDR1 and CDR2 are ENHRY and SYGVKD. The CDR3 runs 14 residues. The CDR3 region is CAIRLGQSDYGYAF. The CDR3, as DNA: TGTGCCATCAGATTGGGACAGTCGGACTATGGCTACGCCTTC.